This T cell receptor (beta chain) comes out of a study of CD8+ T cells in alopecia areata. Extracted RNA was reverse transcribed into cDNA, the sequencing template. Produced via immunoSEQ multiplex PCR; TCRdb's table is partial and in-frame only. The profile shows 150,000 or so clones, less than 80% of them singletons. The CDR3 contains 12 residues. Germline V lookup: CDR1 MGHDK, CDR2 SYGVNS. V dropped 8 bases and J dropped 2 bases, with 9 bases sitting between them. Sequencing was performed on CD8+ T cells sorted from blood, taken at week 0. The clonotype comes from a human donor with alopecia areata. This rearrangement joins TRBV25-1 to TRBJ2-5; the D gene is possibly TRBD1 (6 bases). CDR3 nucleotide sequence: TGTGCCAGCGAAGACAGGCAAGAGACCCAGTACTTC. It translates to CASEDRQETQYF.